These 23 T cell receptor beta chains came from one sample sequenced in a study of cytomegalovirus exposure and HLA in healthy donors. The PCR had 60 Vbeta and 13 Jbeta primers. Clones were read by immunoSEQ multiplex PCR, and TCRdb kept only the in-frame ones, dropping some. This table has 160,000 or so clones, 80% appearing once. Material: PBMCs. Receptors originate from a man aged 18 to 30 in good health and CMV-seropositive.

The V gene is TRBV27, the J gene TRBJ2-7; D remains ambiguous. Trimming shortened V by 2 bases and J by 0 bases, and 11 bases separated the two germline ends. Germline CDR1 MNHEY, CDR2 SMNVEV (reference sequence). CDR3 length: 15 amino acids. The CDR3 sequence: CASSLKGWSSYEQYF. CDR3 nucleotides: TGTGCCAGCAGTTTAAAAGGCTGGAGCTCCTACGAGCAGTACTTC.

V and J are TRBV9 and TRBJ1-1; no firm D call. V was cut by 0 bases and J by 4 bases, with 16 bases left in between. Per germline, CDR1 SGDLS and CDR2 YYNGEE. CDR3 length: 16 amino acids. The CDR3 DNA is TGTGCCAGCAGCGTAGGTTCTGGGCCTTTGGTCACTGAAGCTTTCTTT. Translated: CASSVGSGPLVTEAFF.

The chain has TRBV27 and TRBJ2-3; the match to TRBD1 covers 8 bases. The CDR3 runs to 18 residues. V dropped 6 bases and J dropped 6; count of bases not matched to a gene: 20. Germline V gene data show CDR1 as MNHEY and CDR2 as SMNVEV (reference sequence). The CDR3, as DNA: TGTGCCAGCAGCCTTAGTCCCGGGACAGGCCCACAGTATGATACGCAGTATTTT. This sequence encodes CASSLSPGTGPQYDTQYF.

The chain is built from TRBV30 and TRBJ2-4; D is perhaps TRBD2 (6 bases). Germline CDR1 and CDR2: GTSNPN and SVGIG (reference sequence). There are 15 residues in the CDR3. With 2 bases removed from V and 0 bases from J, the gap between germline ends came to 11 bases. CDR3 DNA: TGTGCCTGGAGTATCGGGGAGGTAGCCAAAAACATTCAGTACTTC. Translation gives CAWSIGEVAKNIQYF.

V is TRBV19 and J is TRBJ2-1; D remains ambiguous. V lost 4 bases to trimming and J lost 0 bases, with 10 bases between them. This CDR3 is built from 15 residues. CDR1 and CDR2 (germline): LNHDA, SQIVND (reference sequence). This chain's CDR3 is CASSRSLHSYNEQFF. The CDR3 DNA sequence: TGTGCCAGTAGTAGGTCACTACACTCCTACAATGAGCAGTTCTTC.

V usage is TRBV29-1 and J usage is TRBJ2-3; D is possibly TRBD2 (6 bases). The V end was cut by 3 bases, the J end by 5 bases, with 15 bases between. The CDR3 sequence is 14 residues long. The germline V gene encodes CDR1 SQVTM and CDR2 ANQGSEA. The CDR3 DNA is TGCAGCGTTGACCAAGCGGGTGGGGGAGATACGCAGTATTTT. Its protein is CSVDQAGGGDTQYF.

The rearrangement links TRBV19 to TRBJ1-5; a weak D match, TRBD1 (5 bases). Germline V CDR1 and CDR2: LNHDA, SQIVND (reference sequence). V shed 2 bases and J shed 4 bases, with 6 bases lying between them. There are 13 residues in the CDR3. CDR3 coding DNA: TGTGCCAGTAGTATAAAGGGGAATCAGCCCCAGCATTTT. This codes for CASSIKGNQPQHF.

The CDR3 spells CASSLNRGDEQFF. The CDR3 DNA reads as TGTGCCAGCAGCTTGAACAGGGGGGATGAGCAGTTCTTC. This sequence joins TRBV5-6 and TRBJ2-1; TRBD1 aligns across 8 bases. Germline trimming cut 1 base from V and 8 bases from J; bases unmatched to any gene: 2. CDR3 length: 13 amino acids. Germline CDR1 is SGHDT and CDR2 is YYEEEE.

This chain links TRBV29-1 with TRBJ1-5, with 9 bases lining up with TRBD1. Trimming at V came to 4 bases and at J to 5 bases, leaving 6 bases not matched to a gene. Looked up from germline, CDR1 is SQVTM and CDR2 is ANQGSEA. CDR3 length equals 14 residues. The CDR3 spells CSVGGQGFDQPQHF. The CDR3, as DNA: TGCAGCGTTGGGGGACAGGGTTTCGATCAGCCCCAGCATTTT.

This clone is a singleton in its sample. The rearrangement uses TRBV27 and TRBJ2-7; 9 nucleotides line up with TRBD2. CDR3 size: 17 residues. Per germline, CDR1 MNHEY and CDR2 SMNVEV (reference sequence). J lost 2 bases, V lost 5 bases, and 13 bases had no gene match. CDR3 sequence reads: CASSPLGVVAGAYEQYF. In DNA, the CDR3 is TGTGCCAGCAGTCCTTTAGGGGTGGTAGCGGGAGCCTACGAGCAGTACTTC.

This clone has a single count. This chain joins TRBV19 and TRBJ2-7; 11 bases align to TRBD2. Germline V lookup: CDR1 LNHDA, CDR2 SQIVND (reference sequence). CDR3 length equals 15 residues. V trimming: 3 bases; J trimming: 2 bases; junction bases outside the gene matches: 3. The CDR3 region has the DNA TGTGCCAGTAGTATCGATAGCGGGAGGGCCTACGAGCAGTACTTC. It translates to CASSIDSGRAYEQYF.

CDR3 coding DNA: TGCAGCGAGGGCAGCTATGGCTACACCTTC. It specifies CSEGSYGYTF. This sequence joins TRBV20-1 and TRBJ1-2; D call uncertain. This CDR3 has 10 residues. Germline V lookup: CDR1 DFQATT, CDR2 SNEGSKA (reference sequence).

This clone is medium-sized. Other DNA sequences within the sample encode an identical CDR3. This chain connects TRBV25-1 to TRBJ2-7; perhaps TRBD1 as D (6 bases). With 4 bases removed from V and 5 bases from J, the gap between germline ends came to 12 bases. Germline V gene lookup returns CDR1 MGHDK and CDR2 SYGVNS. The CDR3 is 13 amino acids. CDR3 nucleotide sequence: TGTGCCAGCAGTGTAGGGGGTGAAGACGAGCAGTACTTC. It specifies CASSVGGEDEQYF.

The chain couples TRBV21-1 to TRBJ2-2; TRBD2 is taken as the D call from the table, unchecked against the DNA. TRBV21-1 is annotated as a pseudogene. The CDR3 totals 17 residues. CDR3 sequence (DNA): TGTGCCAGCAGCAGTCACGACCTAGCGTTTAACACCGGGGAGCTGTTTTTT. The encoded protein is CASSSHDLAFNTGELFF.

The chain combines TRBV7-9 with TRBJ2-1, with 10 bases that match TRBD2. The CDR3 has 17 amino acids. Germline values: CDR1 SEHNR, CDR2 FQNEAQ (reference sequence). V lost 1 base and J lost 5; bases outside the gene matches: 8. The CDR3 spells CASSLGATSGIHNEQFF. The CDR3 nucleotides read TGTGCCAGCAGCTTAGGGGCCACTAGCGGGATCCACAATGAGCAGTTCTTC.

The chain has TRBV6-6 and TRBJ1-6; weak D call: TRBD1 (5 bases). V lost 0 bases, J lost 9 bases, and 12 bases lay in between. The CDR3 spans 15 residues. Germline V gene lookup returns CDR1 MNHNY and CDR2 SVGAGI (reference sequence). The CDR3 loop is CASSYSSPQGSPLHF. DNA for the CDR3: TGTGCCAGCAGTTACTCGTCCCCCCAGGGTTCACCCCTCCACTTT.

CDR3 amino acids: CASSVVSGIGTEAFF. Written as DNA, the CDR3 is TGTGCCAGCAGCGTAGTTTCGGGGATTGGCACTGAAGCTTTCTTT. The chain has TRBV9 and TRBJ1-1; D gene uncertain. The V end lost 0 bases, the J end lost 4 bases, and 13 bases lay between the germline ends. The germline V gene has CDR1 SGDLS and CDR2 YYNGEE. The CDR3 consists of 15 residues.

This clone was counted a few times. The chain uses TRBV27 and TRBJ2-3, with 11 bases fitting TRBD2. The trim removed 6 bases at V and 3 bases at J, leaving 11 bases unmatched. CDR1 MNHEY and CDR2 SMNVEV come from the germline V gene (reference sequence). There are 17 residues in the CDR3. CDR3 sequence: CASRIAGGPLWTDTQYF. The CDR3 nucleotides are TGTGCCAGCAGGATAGCGGGAGGGCCTCTTTGGACAGATACGCAGTATTTT.

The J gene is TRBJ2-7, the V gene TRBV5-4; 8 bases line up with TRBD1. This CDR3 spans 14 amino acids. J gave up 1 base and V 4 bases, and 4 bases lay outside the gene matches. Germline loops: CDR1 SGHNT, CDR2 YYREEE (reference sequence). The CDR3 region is CASSRGQGSYEQYF. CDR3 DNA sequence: TGTGCCAGCAGCCGCGGACAGGGTTCCTACGAGCAGTACTTC.

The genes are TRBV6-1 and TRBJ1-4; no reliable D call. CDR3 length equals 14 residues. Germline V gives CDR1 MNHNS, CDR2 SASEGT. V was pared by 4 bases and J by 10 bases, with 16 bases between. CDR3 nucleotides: TGTGCCAGCAGTGGGAGACGCGGTTTTGGAAAACTGTTTTTT. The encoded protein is CASSGRRGFGKLFF.

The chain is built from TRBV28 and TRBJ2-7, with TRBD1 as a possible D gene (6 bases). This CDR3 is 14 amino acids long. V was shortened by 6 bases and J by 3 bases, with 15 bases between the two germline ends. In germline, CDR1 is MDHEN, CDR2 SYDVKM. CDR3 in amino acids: CASRAETDSYEQYF. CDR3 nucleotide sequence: TGTGCCAGCAGGGCGGAAACGGACAGCTACGAGCAGTACTTC. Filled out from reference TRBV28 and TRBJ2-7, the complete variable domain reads DVKVTQSSRYLVKRTGEKVFLECVQDMDHENMFWYRQDPGLGLRLIYFSYDVKMKEKGDIPEGYSVSREKKERFSLILESASTNQTSMYLCASRAETDSYEQYFGPGTRLTVT.

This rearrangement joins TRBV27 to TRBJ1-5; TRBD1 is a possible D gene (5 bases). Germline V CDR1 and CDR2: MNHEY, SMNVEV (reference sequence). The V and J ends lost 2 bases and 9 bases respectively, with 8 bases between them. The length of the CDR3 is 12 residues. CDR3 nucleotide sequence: TGTGCCAGCAGTTTAGGGGCTGGGCCCCAGCATTTT. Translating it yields CASSLGAGPQHF.

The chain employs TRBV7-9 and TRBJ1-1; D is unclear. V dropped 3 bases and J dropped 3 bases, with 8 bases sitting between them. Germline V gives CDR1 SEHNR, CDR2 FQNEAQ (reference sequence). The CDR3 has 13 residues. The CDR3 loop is CASSFESYTEAFF. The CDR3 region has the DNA TGTGCCAGCAGCTTTGAGAGTTACACTGAAGCTTTCTTT.